Shown below are 16 T cell receptor beta chains from a single sample sequenced in a study of cytomegalovirus exposure and HLA in healthy donors. Amplification used 60 Vbeta primers and 13 Jbeta primers. The repertoire was sequenced with immunoSEQ multiplex PCR; TCRdb's copy has only in-frame clones and lacks some. Of over 150,000 clones listed, around 80% are singletons. Specimen: PBMCs. All receptors come from a human donor in good health.

The chain is built from TRBV19 and TRBJ1-4; 10 nucleotides line up with TRBD1. The germline gives CDR1 LNHDA, CDR2 SQIVND (reference sequence). Germline trimming cut 5 bases from V and 7 bases from J; bases unmatched to any gene: 7. CDR3 size: 15 residues. CDR3 sequence reads: CASSRQGALSEKLFF. The CDR3 region has the DNA TGTGCCAGTAGTCGACAGGGGGCGCTGAGTGAAAAACTGTTTTTT.

This chain joins TRBV5-1 and TRBJ2-5; a weak D match, TRBD2 (7 bases). The CDR3 sequence is 15 residues long. Trimming removed 8 bases from V and 0 bases from J, with 17 bases in between. CDR1 SGHRS and CDR2 YFSETQ come from the germline V gene. The CDR3, as DNA: TGCGCCAGTCGTTGGGCGGGGGCACACCAAGAGACCCAGTACTTC. Its protein product is CASRWAGAHQETQYF. Combining the CDR3 with reference TRBV5-1 and TRBJ2-5 gives the whole variable domain KAGVTQTPRYLIKTRGQQVTLSCSPISGHRSVSWYQQTPGQGLQFLFEYFSETQRNKGNFPGRFSGRQFSNSRSEMNVSTLELGDSALYLCASRWAGAHQETQYFGPGTRLLVL.

The rearrangement uses TRBV10-3 and TRBJ1-5; TRBD1 matches at 11 bases. V lost 7 bases to trimming and J lost 5 bases; unmatched junction nucleotides: 4. CDR3 length equals 14 residues. CDR1 is ENHRY and CDR2 is SYGVKD in the germline V gene. Here the CDR3 DNA reads TGTGCCATCAACTCGGACAGGGGGCATCAGCCCCAGCATTTT. Translation gives CAINSDRGHQPQHF.

The chain combines TRBV6-5 with TRBJ2-2; 8 bases are a match to TRBD1. This CDR3 contains 16 residues. Trimming took 4 bases from V and 1 from J; bases not matched to a gene: 5. Germline CDR1 MNHEY, CDR2 SVGAGI. The CDR3 is CASSFRTGQNTGELFF. The CDR3 DNA reads as TGTGCCAGCAGTTTCCGGACAGGGCAGAACACCGGGGAGCTGTTTTTT.

The rearrangement uses TRBV28 and TRBJ2-4, with D hard to call. From germline, CDR1 is MDHEN and CDR2 SYDVKM. V lost 6 bases and J 2 bases, leaving 14 bases between the germline ends. This CDR3 spans 15 amino acids. Written as DNA, the CDR3 is TGTGCCAGCAGCCGCGGCGGCGGCTCCAAAAACATTCAGTACTTC. Protein sequence: CASSRGGGSKNIQYF.

The V call is TRBV19, the J call TRBJ2-3; TRBD2 is a possible D gene (7 bases). Looked up from germline, CDR1 is LNHDA and CDR2 is SQIVND (reference sequence). The V and J ends lost 4 bases and 5 bases respectively, with 13 bases between them. The CDR3 loop spans 14 amino acids. This chain's CDR3 is CASSKGGEGDTQYF. CDR3 in DNA: TGTGCCAGTAGTAAGGGGGGGGAGGGAGATACGCAGTATTTT.

In DNA, the CDR3 is TGTGCCAGCAGCTTAGCGAGTGGACAGGGGAACGATGGCTACACCTTC. Translation gives CASSLASGQGNDGYTF. V gene TRBV7-8 combines with J gene TRBJ1-2; 9 bases are shared with TRBD1. This CDR3 has 16 amino acids. CDR1 is SGHVS, CDR2 FQNEAQ, per germline. The trim removed 0 bases at V and 6 bases at J, leaving 8 bases unmatched.

The rearrangement uses TRBV7-2 and TRBJ1-2; no definite D call. V lost 5 bases and J 4 bases, leaving 14 bases between the germline ends. CDR1 and CDR2 (germline): SGHTA, FQGNSA. The CDR3 has 14 amino acids. CDR3 DNA: TGTGCCAGCAGCCCCCCCGGGTCTGGCTATGGCTACACCTTC. This encodes CASSPPGSGYGYTF. Complete variable domain (other parts from reference TRBV7-2 and TRBJ1-2): GAGVSQSPSNKVTEKGKDVELRCDPISGHTALYWYRQSLGQGLEFLIYFQGNSAPDKSGLPSDRFSAERTGGSVSTLTIQRTQQEDSAVYLCASSPPGSGYGYTFGSGTRLTVV.

This chain connects TRBV6-5 to TRBJ1-3; possible D gene TRBD1, 5 bases. The ends were cut back, 2 bases at V and 1 base at J, with 6 bases in the middle. CDR3 length: 14 residues. CDR1 MNHEY and CDR2 SVGAGI come from the germline V gene. The CDR3 bases are TGTGCCAGCAGTTACGGGGCGTCTGGAAACACCATATATTTT. Its protein product is CASSYGASGNTIYF.

The chain couples TRBV5-1 to TRBJ1-1, with a tentative D call TRBD1 (6 bases). V was trimmed by 2 bases and J by 5 bases, leaving 13 bases between them. CDR1 and CDR2 (germline): SGHRS, YFSETQ. The CDR3 is 14 residues long. DNA of the CDR3: TGCGCCAGCAGCTTCCGTACTCAGGGGACTGAAGCTTTCTTT. The encoded protein is CASSFRTQGTEAFF.

This clone was counted a few times. The chain recombines TRBV5-6 with TRBJ1-1; possible D gene TRBD1, 6 bases. The V and J ends lost 4 bases and 1 base respectively, with 17 bases between them. This CDR3 is built from 16 residues. Germline V CDR1 and CDR2: SGHDT, YYEEEE. Here the CDR3 reads CASSATAGAGNTEAFF. CDR3 coding DNA: TGTGCCAGCAGCGCTACTGCGGGGGCCGGGAACACTGAAGCTTTCTTT.

The chain recombines TRBV9 with TRBJ1-4; TRBD1 matches at 7 bases. This CDR3 is 17 amino acids long. Germline trimming cut 1 base from V and 0 bases from J; bases unmatched to any gene: 6. Germline loops: CDR1 SGDLS, CDR2 YYNGEE. CDR3 in DNA: TGTGCCAGCAGCGTACAGGGGGATTCTACAACTAATGAAAAACTGTTTTTT. Translating gives CASSVQGDSTTNEKLFF.

The chain is built from TRBV10-1 and TRBJ2-7; 8 bases agree with TRBD1. Trimming cost V 2 bases and J 1 base; bases outside gene matches: 4. Germline CDR1 is WNHNN and CDR2 is SYGVQD (reference sequence). CDR3 length: 15 amino acids. The CDR3 nucleotides are TGCGCCAGCAGTGAGAACAGGGGGTTATCCTACGAGCAGTACTTC. Encoded protein: CASSENRGLSYEQYF.

The chain combines TRBV10-1 with TRBJ2-7, with D tentatively TRBD1 (5 bases). The germline gives CDR1 WNHNN, CDR2 SYGVQD (reference sequence). With 0 bases removed from V and 5 bases from J, the gap between germline ends came to 8 bases. This CDR3 contains 13 residues. The CDR3 DNA sequence: TGCGCCAGCAGTGAGTCAAGACAGAACGAGCAGTACTTC. Its translation is CASSESRQNEQYF.

On this clone itself: This specimen includes other DNA sequences encoding the same CDR3. The chain combines TRBV7-9 with TRBJ2-7; no clear D. Trimming took 5 bases from V and 0 from J, leaving 11 bases between them. The CDR3 sequence is 14 residues long. The germline V gene encodes CDR1 SEHNR and CDR2 FQNEAQ (reference sequence). CDR3 in amino acids: CASSPTGSSYEQYF. For the CDR3, the DNA is TGTGCCAGCAGCCCCACCGGGTCCTCCTACGAGCAGTACTTC.

The chain links TRBV7-9 to TRBJ2-5; weak D call: TRBD1 (5 bases). CDR3 size: 17 residues. From germline, CDR1 is SEHNR and CDR2 FQNEAQ (reference sequence). Deletions cut 4 bases from V and 2 bases from J, with 20 bases between. CDR3 in DNA: TGTGCCAGCAGCTCACACCCCCGACAGAGCATTCAAGAGACCCAGTACTTC. Its protein is CASSSHPRQSIQETQYF.